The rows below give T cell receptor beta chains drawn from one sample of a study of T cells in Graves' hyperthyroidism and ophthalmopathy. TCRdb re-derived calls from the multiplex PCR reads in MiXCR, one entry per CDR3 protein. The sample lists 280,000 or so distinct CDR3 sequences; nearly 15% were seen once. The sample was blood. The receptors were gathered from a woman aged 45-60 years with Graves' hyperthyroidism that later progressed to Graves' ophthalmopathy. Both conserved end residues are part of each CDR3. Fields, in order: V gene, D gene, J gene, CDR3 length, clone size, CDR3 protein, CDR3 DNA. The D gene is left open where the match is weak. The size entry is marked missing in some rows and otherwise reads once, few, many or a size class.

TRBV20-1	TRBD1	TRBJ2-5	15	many	CSAPGQRLFQETQYF	TGCAGTGCACCGGGACAGCGTCTTTTCCAAGAGACCCAGTACTTC
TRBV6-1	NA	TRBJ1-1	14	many	CASSYYEGHTEAFF	TGTGCCAGCAGTTATTATGAGGGCCACACTGAAGCTTTCTTT
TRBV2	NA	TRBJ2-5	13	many	CASNGRQQETQYF	TGTGCCAGCAATGGACGGCAACAAGAGACCCAGTACTTC
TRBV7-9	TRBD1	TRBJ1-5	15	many	CASSSTRGSNQPQHF	TGTGCCAGCAGCTCCACCAGGGGGAGCAATCAGCCCCAGCATTTT
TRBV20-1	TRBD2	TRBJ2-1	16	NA	CSASRLAGGVYNEQFF	TGCAGTGCTAGCCGACTAGCGGGAGGGGTATACAATGAGCAGTTCTTC
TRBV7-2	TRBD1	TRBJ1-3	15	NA	CATGARQGSGNTIYF	TGTGCCACAGGAGCCCGACAGGGCTCTGGAAACACCATATATTTT
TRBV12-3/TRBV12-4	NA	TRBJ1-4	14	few	CASSSSGTNEKLFF	TGTGCCAGCAGCTCGTCAGGGACTAATGAAAAACTGTTTTTT
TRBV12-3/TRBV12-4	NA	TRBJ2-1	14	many	CASSYGSSYNEQFF	TGTGCCAGCAGCTACGGGAGCTCCTACAATGAGCAGTTCTTC
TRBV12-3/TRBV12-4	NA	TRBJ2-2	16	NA	CASSLGRVTGTGELFF	TGTGCCAGCAGTTTGGGTAGAGTAACGGGCACCGGGGAGCTGTTTTTT
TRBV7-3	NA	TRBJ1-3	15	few	CASSLNWGPGNTIYF	TGTGCCAGCAGCTTAAATTGGGGACCTGGAAACACCATATATTTT
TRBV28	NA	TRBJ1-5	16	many	CASSPGALYSNQPQHF	TGTGCCAGCAGCCCCGGGGCGCTCTATAGCAATCAGCCCCAGCATTTT
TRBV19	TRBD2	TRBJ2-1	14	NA	CASTLAGGGSEQFF	TGTGCCAGTACCCTAGCGGGAGGAGGGAGTGAGCAGTTCTTC
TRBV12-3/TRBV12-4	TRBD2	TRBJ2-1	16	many	CASSSLAGGAHNEQFF	TGTGCCAGCAGTTCTTTAGCGGGTGGGGCCCACAATGAGCAGTTCTTC
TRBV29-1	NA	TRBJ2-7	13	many	CSVSAGKGYEQYF	TGCAGCGTTTCGGCGGGAAAGGGCTACGAGCAGTACTTC
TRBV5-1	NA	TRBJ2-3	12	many	CASSSPDDTQYF	TGCGCCAGCAGCTCCCCGGATGATACGCAGTATTTT
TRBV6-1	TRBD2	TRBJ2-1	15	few	CASSEASGSNNEQFF	TGTGCCAGCAGTGAAGCTAGCGGGTCAAACAATGAGCAGTTCTTC
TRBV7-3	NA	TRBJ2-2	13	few	CASSLQLSGELFF	TGTGCCAGCAGCTTACAACTATCCGGGGAGCTGTTTTTT
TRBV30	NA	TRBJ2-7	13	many	CAWSRDTFGEQYF	TGTGCCTGGAGTCGGGACACCTTCGGGGAGCAGTACTTC
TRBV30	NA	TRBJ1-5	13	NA	CAWSVGSPRPQHF	TGTGCCTGGAGTGTTGGGTCGCCACGGCCCCAGCATTTT
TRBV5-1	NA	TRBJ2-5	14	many	CASRREGAMKTQYF	TGCGCCAGCAGAAGGGAGGGGGCAATGAAGACCCAGTACTTC
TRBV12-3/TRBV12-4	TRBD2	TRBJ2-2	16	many	CASSLGAGTNTGELFF	TGTGCCAGCAGTTTAGGAGCGGGAACTAACACCGGGGAGCTGTTTTTT
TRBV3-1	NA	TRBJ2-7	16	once	CASSQEGDSSSYEQYF	TGTGCCAGCAGCCAAGAGGGAGACTCAAGCTCCTACGAGCAGTACTTC
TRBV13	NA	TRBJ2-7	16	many	CASSLAVSGISYEQYF	TGTGCCAGCAGCTTAGCAGTTAGCGGAATCTCCTACGAGCAGTACTTC
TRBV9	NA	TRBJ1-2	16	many	CASSVAMGAGRHGYTF	TGTGCCAGCAGCGTAGCTATGGGGGCCGGAAGGCATGGCTACACCTTC
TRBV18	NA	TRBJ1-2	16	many	CASSPRGRGTNYGYTF	TGTGCCAGCTCACCAAGGGGACGGGGGACCAACTATGGCTACACCTTC
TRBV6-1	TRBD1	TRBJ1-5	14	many	CASSRGQGRQPQHF	TGTGCCAGCAGTCGAGGACAGGGGAGACAGCCCCAGCATTTT
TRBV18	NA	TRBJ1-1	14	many	CASSRRGGDTEAFF	TGTGCCAGCTCACGGAGGGGGGGGGACACTGAAGCTTTCTTT
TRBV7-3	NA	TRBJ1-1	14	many	CASSSLGDNTEAFF	TGTGCCAGCAGCTCCCTCGGGGACAACACTGAAGCTTTCTTT
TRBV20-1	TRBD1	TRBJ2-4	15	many	CSARDRGKGKNIQYF	TGCAGTGCTAGGGACAGGGGGAAGGGCAAAAACATTCAGTACTTC
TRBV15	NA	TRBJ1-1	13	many	CATSKGLTLEAFF	TGTGCCACCAGCAAGGGTCTGACCCTTGAAGCTTTCTTT
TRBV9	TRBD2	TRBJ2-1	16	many	CASSGGSGISYNEQFF	TGTGCCAGCAGCGGTGGTAGCGGGATATCCTACAATGAGCAGTTCTTC
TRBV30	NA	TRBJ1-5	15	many	CAWSHPGDSNQPQHF	TGTGCCTGGAGTCATCCAGGGGACAGCAATCAGCCCCAGCATTTT
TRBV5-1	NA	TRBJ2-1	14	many	CASSPGTTYNEQFF	TGCGCCAGCAGCCCCGGGACCACATACAATGAGCAGTTCTTC
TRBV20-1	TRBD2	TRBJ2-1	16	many	CSARAASGRAYNEQFF	TGCAGTGCTAGAGCGGCAAGCGGGAGGGCCTACAATGAGCAGTTCTTC
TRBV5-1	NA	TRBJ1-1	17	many	CASSLTPIEDLNTEAFF	TGCGCCAGCAGCCTCACCCCAATTGAAGACTTGAACACTGAAGCTTTCTTT
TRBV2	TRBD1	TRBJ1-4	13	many	CAAAQGYNEKLFF	TGTGCCGCGGCACAGGGGTATAATGAAAAACTGTTTTTT
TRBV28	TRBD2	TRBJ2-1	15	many	CASSRGGISYNEQFF	TGTGCCAGCAGTCGCGGGGGGATCTCCTACAATGAGCAGTTCTTC
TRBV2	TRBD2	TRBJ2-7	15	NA	CASIFRLAGADEQYF	TGTGCCAGCATATTTCGACTAGCGGGAGCAGACGAGCAGTACTTC
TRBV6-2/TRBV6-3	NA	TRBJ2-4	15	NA	CASIIETGGENIQYF	TGTGCCAGCATCATAGAGACAGGCGGCGAAAACATTCAGTACTTC
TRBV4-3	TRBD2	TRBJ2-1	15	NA	CASSTLTSGDNEQFF	TGCGCCAGCAGCACCCTGACTAGCGGCGACAATGAGCAGTTCTTC
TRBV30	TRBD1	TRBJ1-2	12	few	CARDSRSYGYTF	TGTGCTCGGGACAGCAGATCCTATGGCTACACCTTC
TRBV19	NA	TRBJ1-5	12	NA	CASKLGNQPQHF	TGTGCCAGTAAATTGGGCAATCAGCCCCAGCATTTT
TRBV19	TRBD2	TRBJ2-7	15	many	CASSMGTSGMNEQYF	TGTGCCAGTAGTATGGGGACTAGCGGGATGAACGAGCAGTACTTC
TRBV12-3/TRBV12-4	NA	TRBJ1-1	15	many	CASSRTRTMNTEAFF	TGTGCCAGCAGTCGGACACGAACCATGAACACTGAAGCTTTCTTT
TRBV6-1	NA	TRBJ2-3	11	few	CASRIMDTQYF	TGTGCCAGCAGAATCATGGATACGCAGTATTTT